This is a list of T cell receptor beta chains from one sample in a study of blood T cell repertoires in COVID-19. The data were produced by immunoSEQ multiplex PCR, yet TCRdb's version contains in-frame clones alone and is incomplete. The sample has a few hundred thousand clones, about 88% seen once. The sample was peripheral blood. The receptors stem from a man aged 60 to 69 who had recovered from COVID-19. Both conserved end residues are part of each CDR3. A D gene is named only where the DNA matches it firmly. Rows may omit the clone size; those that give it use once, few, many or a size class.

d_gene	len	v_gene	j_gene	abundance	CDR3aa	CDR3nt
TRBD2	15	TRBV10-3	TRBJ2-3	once	CATSTSARSTDTQYF	TGTGCCACCTCGACTAGCGCCCGAAGCACAGATACGCAGTATTTT
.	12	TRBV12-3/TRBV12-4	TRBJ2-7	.	CASSLSSNLQYF	TGTGCCAGCAGTTTATCGTCTAACCTCCAGTACTTC
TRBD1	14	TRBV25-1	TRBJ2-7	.	CASSRTGVSYEQYF	TGTGCCAGCTCCCGGACAGGCGTTTCCTACGAGCAGTACTTC
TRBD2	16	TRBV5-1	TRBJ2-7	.	CASSPSGDPPAYEQYF	TGCGCCAGCAGCCCTAGCGGGGATCCCCCTGCCTACGAGCAGTACTTC
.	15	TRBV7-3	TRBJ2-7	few	CASSLNPSSGYEQYF	TGTGCCAGCAGCTTAAACCCCTCCAGCGGCTACGAGCAGTACTTC
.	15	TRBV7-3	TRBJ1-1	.	CASSLIAQANTEAFF	TGTGCCAGCAGCTTAATTGCGCAGGCGAACACTGAAGCTTTCTTT
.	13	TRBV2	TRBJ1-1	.	CASNGQVNTEAFF	TGTGCCAGCAACGGACAAGTAAACACTGAAGCTTTCTTT
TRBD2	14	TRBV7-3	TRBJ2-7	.	CASSPSGGFHEQYF	TGTGCCAGCAGCCCCTCCGGGGGGTTCCACGAGCAGTACTTC
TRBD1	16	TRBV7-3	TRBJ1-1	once	CASSSNALGQGTEAFF	TGTGCCAGCAGCTCTAATGCCCTGGGACAGGGGACTGAAGCTTTCTTT
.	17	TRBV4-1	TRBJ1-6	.	CASSQDLTGGNGSPLHF	TGCGCCAGCAGCCAAGATCTGACGGGGGGCAATGGATCACCCCTCCACTTT
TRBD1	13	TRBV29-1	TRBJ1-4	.	CSAGQGANEKLFF	TGCAGCGCCGGACAGGGGGCTAATGAAAAACTGTTTTTT
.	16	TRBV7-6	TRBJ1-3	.	CASSLVAAGGGNTIYF	TGTGCCAGCAGCTTAGTAGCAGCCGGAGGTGGAAACACCATATATTTT
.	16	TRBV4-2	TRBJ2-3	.	CASSQDGAQRTDTQYF	TGTGCCAGCAGCCAAGATGGGGCCCAGAGAACAGATACGCAGTATTTT
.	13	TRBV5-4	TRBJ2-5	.	CASSREDGETQYF	TGTGCCAGCAGCCGAGAGGATGGAGAGACCCAGTACTTC
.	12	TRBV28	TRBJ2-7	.	CASSSTADEQYF	TGTGCCAGCAGTTCCACAGCCGACGAGCAGTACTTC
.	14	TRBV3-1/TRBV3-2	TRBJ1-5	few	CASSPGRVGQPQHF	TGTGCCAGCAGCCCTGGGAGGGTGGGTCAGCCCCAGCATTTT
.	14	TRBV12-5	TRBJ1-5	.	CASGSGGFNQPQHF	TGTGCTAGTGGTTCGGGGGGATTCAATCAGCCCCAGCATTTT
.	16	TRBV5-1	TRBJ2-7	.	CASSLYQARPPYEQYF	TGCGCCAGCAGCTTGTATCAGGCGCGACCCCCCTACGAGCAGTACTTC
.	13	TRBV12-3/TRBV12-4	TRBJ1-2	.	CASSSSGNRSYTF	TGTGCCAGCAGTTCTTCCGGGAACCGCAGCTACACCTTC
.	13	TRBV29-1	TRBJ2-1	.	CSVDRLGYNEQFF	TGCAGCGTGGACAGACTGGGATACAATGAGCAGTTCTTC
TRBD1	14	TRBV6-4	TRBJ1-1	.	CASMEGAGSTEAFF	TGTGCCAGTATGGAGGGGGCCGGGAGCACTGAAGCTTTCTTT
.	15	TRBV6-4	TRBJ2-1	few	CASSEEGASYNEQFF	TGTGCCAGCAGTGAGGAGGGGGCCTCCTACAATGAGCAGTTCTTC
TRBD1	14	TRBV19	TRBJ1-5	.	CASKDRGSTQPQHF	TGTGCCAGCAAAGACAGGGGTAGTACTCAGCCCCAGCATTTT
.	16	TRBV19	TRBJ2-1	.	CATTLGLGNSYNEQFF	TGTGCCACCACCCTGGGCCTCGGCAACTCCTACAATGAGCAGTTCTTC
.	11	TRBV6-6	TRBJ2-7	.	CASSSLFEQYF	TGTGCCAGCAGTTCCCTTTTCGAGCAGTACTTC
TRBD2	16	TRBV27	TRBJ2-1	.	CASIWTSGGGLNEQFF	TGTGCCAGCATTTGGACGAGCGGGGGGGGCCTCAATGAGCAGTTCTTC
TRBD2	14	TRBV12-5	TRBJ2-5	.	CASARLADKETQYF	TGTGCTAGTGCCCGACTAGCAGATAAAGAGACCCAGTACTTC
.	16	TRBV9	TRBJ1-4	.	CASSVGTVSANEKLFF	TGTGCCAGCAGCGTAGGGACAGTGTCAGCTAATGAAAAACTGTTTTTT
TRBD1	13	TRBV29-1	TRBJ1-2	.	CSVTGTGGYGYTF	TGCAGCGTAACCGGGACAGGGGGCTACGGCTACACCTTC
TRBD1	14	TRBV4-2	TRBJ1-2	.	CASSQDSGTDGYTF	TGTGCCAGCAGCCAAGACTCCGGGACAGATGGCTACACCTTC
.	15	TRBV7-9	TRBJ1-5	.	CASSSRDTVNQPQHF	TGTGCCAGCAGCTCCCGGGACACGGTTAATCAGCCCCAGCATTTT
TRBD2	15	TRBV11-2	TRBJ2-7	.	CASSLNRGGTYEQYF	TGTGCCAGCAGCTTAAACCGGGGGGGGACCTACGAGCAGTACTTC
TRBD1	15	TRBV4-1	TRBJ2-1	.	CASSQVGTGYNEQFF	TGCGCCAGCAGCCAAGTGGGGACAGGGTACAATGAGCAGTTCTTC
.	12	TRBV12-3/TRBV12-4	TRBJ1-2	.	CASSFGEFGYTF	TGTGCCAGCAGTTTCGGAGAATTCGGCTACACCTTC
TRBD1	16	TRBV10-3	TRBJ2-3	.	CAISVDRGRGRDTQYF	TGTGCCATCAGTGTGGACAGGGGGCGGGGTAGAGATACGCAGTATTTT
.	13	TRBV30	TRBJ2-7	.	CAWGGEGSYEQYF	TGTGCCTGGGGGGGAGAGGGCTCCTACGAGCAGTACTTC
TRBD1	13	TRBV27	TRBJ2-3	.	CASSNQRQGTQYF	TGTGCCAGTAGCAACCAGCGACAGGGGACGCAGTATTTT
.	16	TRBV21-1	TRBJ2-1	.	CASSKDRDRAHNEQFF	TGTGCCAGCAGCAAAGACCGGGACAGGGCCCACAATGAGCAGTTCTTC
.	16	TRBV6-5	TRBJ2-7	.	CASSYSLLRGSYEQYF	TGTGCCAGCAGTTACTCTTTACTAAGAGGCTCCTACGAGCAGTACTTC
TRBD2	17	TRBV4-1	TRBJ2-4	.	CASSQGSSGGAKNIQYF	TGCGCCAGCAGCCAAGGGTCTAGCGGGGGGGCCAAAAACATTCAGTACTTC
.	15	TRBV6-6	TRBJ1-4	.	CASSYSTPTNEKLFF	TGTGCCAGCAGTTACTCGACTCCAACTAATGAAAAACTGTTTTTT
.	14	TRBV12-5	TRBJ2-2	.	CASGPAPGTGELFF	TGTGCTAGTGGTCCGGCCCCAGGAACCGGGGAGCTGTTTTTT
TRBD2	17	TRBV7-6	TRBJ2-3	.	CASSLGGLAGVVDTQYF	TGTGCCAGCAGCTTAGGGGGACTAGCGGGGGTGGTAGATACGCAGTATTTT
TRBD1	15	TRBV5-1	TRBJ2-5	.	CASSLGRDRQETQYF	TGCGCCAGCAGCTTGGGACGGGACAGACAAGAGACCCAGTACTTC
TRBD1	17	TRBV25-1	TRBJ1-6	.	CASRGTGGSSYNSPLHF	TGTGCCAGCAGGGGGACAGGGGGCAGCTCCTATAATTCACCCCTCCACTTT
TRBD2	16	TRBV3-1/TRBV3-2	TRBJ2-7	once	CASSQEASGGAYEQYF	TGTGCCAGCAGCCAAGAAGCAAGCGGGGGGGCCTACGAGCAGTACTTC
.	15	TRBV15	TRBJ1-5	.	CATSRDGDSNQPQHF	TGTGCCACCAGCAGAGACGGGGATAGCAATCAGCCCCAGCATTTT
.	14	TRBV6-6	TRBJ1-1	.	CASSYEGRRAEAFF	TGTGCCAGCAGTTACGAGGGGAGGCGGGCTGAAGCTTTCTTT
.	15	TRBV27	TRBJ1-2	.	CASSSPRGGNYGYTF	TGTGCCAGCAGTTCCCCGAGGGGGGGAAATTATGGCTACACCTTC
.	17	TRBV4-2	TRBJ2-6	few	CASSHGGRISGANVLTF	TGTGCCAGCAGCCACGGCGGAAGGATCTCTGGGGCCAACGTCCTGACTTTC